These 17 T cell receptor beta chains came from one sample sequenced in a study of identical twins. In TCRdb, the 5' RACE reads were re-called with MiXCR into one record per CDR3 protein. Of 400,000 to 600,000 distinct CDR3 sequences listed, approximately 20% are singletons. This same sample was also part of a study on yellow fever vaccine responses in identical twins.

Sample: CD4+ T cells sorted from blood. The receptors originated from a woman younger than 35 in good health.

This clonotype has a count of ten or more. The chain links TRBV2 to TRBJ2-2, with D possibly being TRBD1 or TRBD2 (5 bases each). V was trimmed by 7 bases and J by 4 bases, leaving 19 bases between them. CDR3 size: 16 residues. Germline CDR1 and CDR2: SNHLY and FYNNEI. The CDR3 region is CASKGEGSSSTGELFF. Written as DNA, the CDR3 is TGTGCCAGCAAGGGTGAGGGGAGTAGTAGCACCGGGGAGCTGTTTTTT.

The J gene is TRBJ2-3, the V gene TRBV20-1, with a possible D match to TRBD2 (6 bases). Germline assignment: CDR1 DFQATT and CDR2 SNEGSKA (reference sequence). CDR3 length equals 15 residues. V lost 2 bases, J lost 2 bases, and 14 bases lay in between. CDR3 DNA sequence: TGCAGTGCTAGAAGGTTGCGGGGAACCACAGATACGCAGTATTTT. Amino acid sequence: CSARRLRGTTDTQYF.

This clonotype was detected only a few times. V is TRBV14 and J is TRBJ1-1; D unclear. The CDR3 has 15 residues. V gave up 5 bases and J gave up 0 bases, with 13 bases separating them. Per germline, CDR1 SGHDN and CDR2 FVKESK. This CDR3 is CASSAYVGLNTEAFF. CDR3 nucleotide sequence: TGTGCCAGCAGCGCCTATGTCGGGTTGAACACTGAAGCTTTCTTT.

This clonotype showed up just a few times. In DNA, the CDR3 is TGTGCCACCAGCAGACGGGGTGGACCTACTGAGACCCAGTACTTC. It is translated as CATSRRGGPTETQYF. V is TRBV15 and J is TRBJ2-5; tentative D call: TRBD2 (5 bases). CDR3 length: 15 residues. The ends were cut back, 2 bases at V and 5 bases at J, with 15 bases in the middle. Per the germline V gene, CDR1 is LNHNV and CDR2 is YYDKDF (reference sequence). Full variable domain (missing parts from reference TRBV15 and TRBJ2-5): DAMVIQNPRYQVTQFGKPVTLSCSQTLNHNVMYWYQQKSSQAPKLLFHYYDKDFNNEADTPDNFQSRRPNTSFCFLDIRSPGLGDTAMYLCATSRRGGPTETQYFGPGTRLLVL.

This clonotype came up a few times. The chain links TRBV20-1 to TRBJ2-3; 15 nucleotides agree with TRBD2. V gave up 3 bases and J gave up 5 bases; unmatched junction bases: 3. The CDR3 length is 15 residues. The germline V gene has CDR1 DFQATT and CDR2 SNEGSKA (reference sequence). CDR3 region: CSARGLAGGRDTQYF. The DNA for the CDR3 is TGCAGTGCTAGGGGACTAGCGGGGGGTAGAGATACGCAGTATTTT.

The table lists this clonotype with a few counts. V and J are TRBV5-5 and TRBJ2-3; TRBD2 matches 8 bases. Losses at the gene ends were 0 bases for V and 2 bases for J; bases not matched to a gene: 5. The CDR3 contains 16 residues. CDR1 and CDR2 from the germline V gene are SGHKS and YYEKEE (reference sequence). CDR3 DNA: TGTGCCAGCAGCTTGGCCGGGACTAGAATCACAGATACGCAGTATTTT. It encodes CASSLAGTRITDTQYF.

The chain couples TRBV7-8 to TRBJ2-7, with D possibly being TRBD2 (5 bases). V dropped 1 base and J dropped 2 bases, with 9 bases sitting between them. From germline, CDR1 is SGHVS and CDR2 FQNEAQ. CDR3 length equals 14 residues. The CDR3 reads CASSLVPSTYEQYV. The CDR3 nucleotides read TGTGCCAGCAGCTTAGTTCCTAGCACCTACGAGCAGTACGTC.

This clonotype has only a few counts. The rearrangement links TRBV20-1 to TRBJ1-2; no firm D call. Germline CDR1 and CDR2: DFQATT and SNEGSKA (reference sequence). This CDR3 is 11 amino acids long. V lost 5 bases and J 5 bases, leaving 9 bases between the germline ends. The CDR3 here is CSAPGPYGYTF. CDR3 DNA sequence: TGCAGTGCTCCCGGGCCTTATGGCTACACCTTC.

The chain uses TRBV28 and TRBJ2-2; D gene ambiguous. This CDR3 has 12 amino acids. The V gene lost 2 bases and the J gene lost 7 bases, with 5 bases spanning the gap. CDR1 is MDHEN and CDR2 is SYDVKM in the germline V gene. CDR3 loop: CASSLSNGELFF. As DNA, the CDR3 is TGTGCCAGCAGTTTAAGTAACGGGGAGCTGTTTTTT.

This clonotype has just a few counts. This chain links TRBV6-2 or TRBV6-3 with TRBJ2-2; 8 nucleotides match TRBD1. The V and J ends lost 2 bases and 7 bases, in that order; junction bases with no gene match: 6. This CDR3 region has 15 residues. Germline CDR1 MNHEY, CDR2 SVGEGT. The CDR3 nucleotides are TGTGCCAGCAGTTACCCCGGGACAGGAAACGGGGAGCTGTTTTTT. This gives the protein CASSYPGTGNGELFF.

Comment on this clonotype: No DNA is shown, since the ends of the CDR3 on it are uncertain; the CDR3 is the one TCRdb lists. V gene TRBV21-1 combines with J gene TRBJ2-1; TRBD1, the D gene given by the table, was not confirmed from the DNA. TRBV21-1 is a pseudogene. The CDR3 comprises 17 residues, both ends counted. CDR3 amino acids: CASSKVGSGIHSNEQFF.

This clonotype was seen a few times. The rearrangement uses TRBV7-2 and TRBJ2-2; D possibly corresponds to TRBD2 (5 bases). There are 16 residues in the CDR3. V dropped 5 bases and J dropped 6 bases, with 19 bases sitting between them. Germline V gives CDR1 SGHTA, CDR2 FQGNSA. The CDR3 bases are TGTGCCAGCAGCCCCCGCCGCGGGTCGGAGTCCGGGGAGCTGTTTTTT. Translating gives CASSPRRGSESGELFF.

The chain couples TRBV12-3 or TRBV12-4 to TRBJ1-1; D possibly corresponds to TRBD1 (5 bases). This CDR3 is 14 amino acids long. Trimming removed 4 bases at V and 5 bases at J, with 14 bases between. DNA of the CDR3: TGTGCCAGCAGTTGGGGCAGGGTTTTAACTGAAGCTTTCTTT. Translating it yields CASSWGRVLTEAFF.

Only a few counts were recorded for this clonotype. The chain combines TRBV5-1 with TRBJ2-5; D may be TRBD2 (5 bases). There are 12 residues in the CDR3. Germline-derived CDR1 and CDR2 are SGHRS and YFSETQ. Trimming pared 4 bases from V and 7 bases from J, leaving 11 bases between. The CDR3 nucleotides read TGCGCCAGCAGCGACACGGGGAGGACCCAGTACTTC. This sequence encodes CASSDTGRTQYF.

The V gene is TRBV6-1, the J gene TRBJ2-7; 8 bases agree with TRBD2. This CDR3 has 14 residues. Per the germline V gene, CDR1 is MNHNS and CDR2 is SASEGT. The J segment lost 5 bases and the V segment lost 2 bases, leaving 5 bases of the junction unmatched. CDR3: CASSELGRAHEQYF. CDR3 coding DNA: TGTGCCAGCAGTGAACTCGGGAGGGCCCACGAGCAGTACTTC.

This chain joins TRBV5-5 and TRBJ1-6; D is uncertain. Trimming left V 2 bases short and J 10 bases short, with 10 bases between. Germline assignment: CDR1 SGHKS and CDR2 YYEKEE (reference sequence). The CDR3 is 13 amino acids. The CDR3 DNA sequence: TGTGCCAGCAGCTTTAAGGCCGAATCACCCCTCCACTTT. It yields the protein CASSFKAESPLHF.

This clonotype came up a few times. The J gene is TRBJ2-2, the V gene TRBV5-1; D is tentatively TRBD1 or TRBD2 (6 bases each). Germline CDR1 and CDR2: SGHRS and YFSETQ. With 0 bases removed from V and 4 bases from J, the gap between germline ends came to 10 bases. The CDR3 has 15 amino acids. For the CDR3, the DNA is TGCGCCAGCAGCTTGGAGGGGGGCTCCACCGGGGAGCTGTTTTTT. It is translated as CASSLEGGSTGELFF.